A selection of T cell receptor beta chains follows, all from one sample in a study of shared clonotypes between healthy human individuals. Data came from immunoSEQ multiplex PCR; TCRdb stores just in-frame clones and leaves some out. This sample carries over a million clones, roughly 95% of them seen once, and the ten largest clones take 1% to 1.5%. Sequences were obtained from naive CD4+ T cells sorted from blood. These receptors all stem from a young man in good health. The CDR3 runs from the conserved cysteine through the conserved F or W. D genes are given only for firm matches.

TRBD1,14,TRBV28,CASSLRDSTNGYTF
-,14,TRBV29-1,CSVGGVGTNTEAFF
-,13,TRBV5-1,CASSSLFNTEAFF
TRBD2,16,TRBV25-1,CASSPRTSGSAGELFF
TRBD2,16,TRBV6-5,CASSFAGGRARYEQYF
-,15,TRBV4-1,CASSQGTTITDTQYF
-,16,TRBV4-3,CASSQDFLGGNYGYTF
TRBD1,15,TRBV10-3,CAISGTGVPNEKLFF
-,12,TRBV7-9,CASSAPVDTQYF
TRBD2,19,TRBV7-3,CASSLLGIAGDINTGELFF
TRBD1,13,TRBV29-1,CSVDRDRAYEQYF
-,15,TRBV7-9,CASSIPHGGYTEAFF
TRBD1,12,TRBV7-2,CASSPRTGIAFF
TRBD2,13,TRBV11-3,CASSPLAGVEQYF
-,14,TRBV6-5,CASSYSGLVNEQFF
-,11,TRBV7-9,CASSLADEQYF
-,13,TRBV27,CASIPRSAGELFF
-,15,TRBV11-1,CASSLGARGDYGYTF
TRBD1,15,TRBV5-4,CASSLGTGITYEQYF
TRBD2,17,TRBV18,CASSPLPSGRAKNIQYF
-,12,TRBV30,CAWSVGVYEQYF
-,14,TRBV2,CASWVGLDNQPQHF
TRBD1,12,TRBV10-3,CAIRDREAGYTF